A single sample gave rise to the 25 T cell receptor beta chains below, sequenced in a study of a mutant IDH1 vaccine in newly diagnosed glioma. These receptors have no known antigen. The assay was immunoSEQ multiplex PCR, and TCRdb's table has in-frame clones only and misses some. Of tens of thousands of clones listed, around 90% are singletons. Time point: week 35, safety follow-up. It was 300 ug of mutant IDH1 20-mer peptide that made up each vaccine dose, given with topical imiquimod. The sample in question was PBMCs, obtained from a glioma patient whose treatment included an IDH1 peptide vaccine. These receptor sequences come from a man aged 25-40 years with glioma.

The chain is built from TRBV10-2 and TRBJ1-1, with 7 nucleotides matching TRBD1. V was clipped by 0 bases and J by 6 bases; unmatched bases: 4. Germline-derived CDR1 and CDR2 are WSHSY and SAAADI. The CDR3 runs 14 residues. CDR3 region: CASSESLGTAEAFF. The DNA for the CDR3 is TGCGCCAGCAGTGAGTCTTTAGGGACAGCTGAAGCTTTCTTT.

Turning to this clone: Other nucleotide sequences in the sample specify the same CDR3. This chain links TRBV15 with TRBJ2-5; no firm D call. Trimming took 0 bases from V and 4 from J, leaving 3 bases between them. CDR1 and CDR2 (germline): LNHNV, YYDKDF (reference sequence). This CDR3 contains 12 residues. This CDR3 reads CATSRDRETQYF. The CDR3 nucleotides are TGTGCCACCAGCAGAGATCGAGAGACCCAGTACTTC.

The CDR3: CASEWGAGGPYNEQFF. The CDR3, as DNA: TGTGCGTCGGAGTGGGGGGCGGGAGGGCCATACAATGAGCAGTTCTTC. The chain links TRBV30 to TRBJ2-1; 9 bases map to TRBD2. The CDR3 runs 16 residues. CDR1 is GTSNPN and CDR2 is SVGIG in the germline V gene (reference sequence).

The chain uses TRBV28 and TRBJ2-1, with D maybe TRBD2 (5 bases). The CDR3 runs to 15 residues. CDR1 is MDHEN, CDR2 SYDVKM, per germline. V lost 10 bases to trimming and J lost 4 bases, with 20 bases between them. CDR3 sequence reads: CATQFPEVLYNEQFF. In DNA form, the CDR3 reads TGTGCCACCCAGTTTCCGGAGGTTCTTTACAATGAGCAGTTCTTC.

The J gene is TRBJ2-3, the V gene TRBV4-1; 10 bases are a match to TRBD2. The V gene end was trimmed by 0 bases and the J gene end by 3 bases; junction bases not matched to a gene: 6. Germline V gene sequence: CDR1 MGHRA, CDR2 YSYEKL. The CDR3 covers 17 residues. The CDR3 loop is CASSQEFTSGATDTQYF. In DNA, the CDR3 is TGCGCCAGCAGCCAAGAGTTTACTAGCGGGGCTACAGATACGCAGTATTTT.

The chain has TRBV7-8 and TRBJ1-1, with a tentative D call TRBD1 (5 bases). The CDR3 loop spans 15 amino acids. V was cut by 6 bases and J by 5 bases, with 19 bases left in between. Germline V lookup: CDR1 SGHVS, CDR2 FQNEAQ. CDR3 amino acids: CASSSLGGGGTEAFF. In nucleotides, the CDR3 is TGTGCCAGCAGTTCCTTGGGGGGGGGAGGGACTGAAGCTTTCTTT.

The gene calls are TRBV5-1 and TRBJ2-3, with unresolved D. V was pared by 0 bases and J by 6 bases, with 11 bases between. CDR3 length equals 14 residues. Germline V gene data show CDR1 as SGHRS and CDR2 as YFSETQ. CDR3 in amino acids: CASSLGQLGDTQYF. Here the CDR3 DNA reads TGCGCCAGCAGCTTGGGGCAGCTCGGGGATACGCAGTATTTT.

The chain recombines TRBV27 with TRBJ1-4; 8 bases line up with TRBD1. V shed 7 bases, J shed 8 bases, and the junction held 15 bases outside the gene matches. Germline loops: CDR1 MNHEY, CDR2 SMNVEV (reference sequence). The CDR3 totals 16 residues. In DNA form, the CDR3 reads TGTGCCAGCACCAAGCAGGGGGCGCACGGTGGAGAAAAACTGTTTTTT. Its translation: CASTKQGAHGGEKLFF.

This chain connects TRBV28 to TRBJ2-7; 8 bases are a match to TRBD1. The junction had 6 bases not matched to a gene; V was cut back by 5 bases and J by 6 bases. This CDR3 contains 13 residues. Germline V gives CDR1 MDHEN, CDR2 SYDVKM. For the CDR3, the DNA is TGTGCCAGCAGTGACCCGACAGGGGTCGAGCAGTACTTC. Its protein product is CASSDPTGVEQYF.

The chain carries TRBV4-3 and TRBJ1-1, with D perhaps matching TRBD1 (6 bases). Germline CDR1 and CDR2: LGHNA and YSLEER. The CDR3 is made up of 13 amino acids. The CDR3 region has the DNA TGCCAAGGGGGGGCTGATATGAACACTGAAGCTTTCTTT. It encodes CQGGADMNTEAFF.

The chain has TRBV4-1 and TRBJ1-3, with D hard to call. Germline values: CDR1 MGHRA, CDR2 YSYEKL. The CDR3 has 13 residues. V gave up 1 base and J gave up 4 bases, with 5 bases separating them. CDR3: CASSQGYGNTIYF. CDR3 sequence (DNA): TGCGCCAGCAGCCAAGGTTACGGAAACACCATATATTTT.

This clone occurred once. The chain couples TRBV18 to TRBJ2-1, with 11 bases lining up with TRBD2. The junction had 6 bases not matched to a gene; V was cut back by 5 bases and J by 0 bases. The germline gives CDR1 KGHSH, CDR2 LQKENI. CDR3 length: 17 residues. The CDR3 loop is CASSSSSGGSSYNEQFF. The CDR3 region has the DNA TGTGCCAGCTCATCCTCTAGCGGGGGGAGCTCCTACAATGAGCAGTTCTTC.

This clone was seen only once. The V and J genes are TRBV9 and TRBJ1-1; 7 nucleotides line up with TRBD1. V gave up 3 bases and J gave up 3 bases; unmatched junction bases: 8. CDR1 and CDR2 from the germline V gene are SGDLS and YYNGEE. The CDR3 sequence is 15 residues long. The CDR3 DNA sequence: TGTGCCAGCAGCGCACAGGGGCGGGGCGACACTGAAGCTTTCTTT. It specifies CASSAQGRGDTEAFF.

The chain links TRBV10-3 to TRBJ2-1; 13 nucleotides agree with TRBD2. The germline V gene encodes CDR1 ENHRY and CDR2 SYGVKD. Trimming at V came to 6 bases and at J to 4 bases, leaving 3 bases not matched to a gene. This CDR3 contains 15 residues. CDR3 in amino acids: CAIRVGLAGYNEQFF. CDR3 sequence (DNA): TGTGCCATCAGGGTGGGACTAGCGGGATACAATGAGCAGTTCTTC.

This chain connects TRBV7-9 to TRBJ1-2; D gene uncertain. The CDR3 is made up of 12 amino acids. Germline-derived CDR1 and CDR2 are SEHNR and FQNEAQ (reference sequence). Trimming shortened V by 1 base and J by 6 bases, and 6 bases separated the two germline ends. This CDR3 reads CASSLGPDGYTF. In nucleotides, the CDR3 is TGTGCCAGCAGCTTAGGGCCAGATGGCTACACCTTC.

The chain recombines TRBV9 with TRBJ2-3; 7 bases match TRBD1. V shed 4 bases, J shed 6 bases, and the junction held 8 bases outside the gene matches. There are 14 residues in the CDR3. Germline CDR1 reads SGDLS; CDR2 reads YYNGEE. CDR3 protein: CASSPRYRGDTQYF. The CDR3 DNA is TGTGCCAGCAGCCCCCGATACAGGGGCGATACGCAGTATTTT.

This clone occurred once. V and J are TRBV7-7 and TRBJ2-5; D is uncertain. Germline CDR1 reads SSHAT; CDR2 reads FNYEAQ (reference sequence). V lost 5 bases to trimming and J lost 3 bases, with 13 bases between them. This CDR3 spans 14 amino acids. The CDR3: CASSPRRGEETQYF. In DNA form, the CDR3 reads TGTGCCAGCAGCCCCCGGCGCGGAGAAGAGACCCAGTACTTC.

This clone is a singleton in its sample. CDR3 nucleotides: TGTGCCAGCAGCGTAAGCGGGAGTAGAACCGGGGAGCTGTTTTTT. Encoded protein: CASSVSGSRTGELFF. This rearrangement joins TRBV9 to TRBJ2-2, with 8 positions matching TRBD2. This CDR3 spans 15 amino acids. Germline loops: CDR1 SGDLS, CDR2 YYNGEE. Losses at the gene ends were 1 base for V and 5 bases for J; bases not matched to a gene: 4. Looking up the rest from reference TRBV9 and TRBJ2-2 gives the full variable domain: DSGVTQTPKHLITATGQRVTLRCSPRSGDLSVYWYQQSLDQGLQFLIQYYNGEERAKGNILERFSAQQFPDLHSELNLSSLELGDSALYFCASSVSGSRTGELFFGEGSRLTVL.

The V and J genes are TRBV6-1 and TRBJ2-5; 7 nucleotides match TRBD2. Germline V gene sequence: CDR1 MNHNS, CDR2 SASEGT. V shed 4 bases, J shed 1 base, and the junction held 0 bases outside the gene matches. This CDR3 has 13 residues. CDR3 in amino acids: CASSAGGQETQYF. The CDR3, as DNA: TGTGCCAGCAGTGCGGGGGGCCAAGAGACCCAGTACTTC.

The V call is TRBV30, the J call TRBJ1-5, with D perhaps TRBD1 (5 bases). Trimming took off 3 bases at V and 7 bases at J, with 13 bases between the two ends. CDR1 GTSNPN and CDR2 SVGIG come from the germline V gene (reference sequence). The CDR3 consists of 13 residues. The CDR3 sequence is CAWSAGVGQPQHF. In DNA form, the CDR3 reads TGTGCCTGGAGCGCGGGGGTGGGGCAGCCCCAGCATTTT.

This clone was detected only a few times. This chain links TRBV5-1 with TRBJ1-1, with unresolved D. Germline V gene data show CDR1 as SGHRS and CDR2 as YFSETQ. V gave up 0 bases and J gave up 0 bases, with 9 bases separating them. The CDR3 has 15 residues. The CDR3 DNA sequence: TGCGCCAGCAGCTTGGTCGGAGGCATGAACACTGAAGCTTTCTTT. Translated, it gives CASSLVGGMNTEAFF.

The chain uses TRBV30 and TRBJ2-2; possibly TRBD2 for D (7 bases). V was pared by 5 bases and J by 2 bases, with 12 bases between. This CDR3 is built from 14 residues. In germline, CDR1 is GTSNPN, CDR2 SVGIG (reference sequence). The CDR3 DNA reads TGTGCCTGGGACGGGGGGCCTAACACCGGGGAGCTGTTTTTT. Protein product: CAWDGGPNTGELFF. Filled out from reference TRBV30 and TRBJ2-2, the complete variable domain reads SQTIHQWPATLVQPVGSPLSLECTVEGTSNPNLYWYRQAAGRGLQLLFYSVGIGQISSEVPQNLSASRPQDRQFILSSKKLLLSDSGFYLCAWDGGPNTGELFFGEGSRLTVL.

CDR3 sequence (DNA): TGTGCCAGCAGCTTAGGGTTGGGGGTTCCCCTCGAGCAGTACTTC. It yields the protein CASSLGLGVPLEQYF. This chain uses TRBV7-2 with TRBJ2-7; D might be TRBD1 or TRBD2, each matching 5 bases. The CDR3 totals 15 residues. Trimming cost V 1 base and J 6 bases, with 16 bases left between them. Looked up from germline, CDR1 is SGHTA and CDR2 is FQGNSA.

The chain recombines TRBV14 with TRBJ2-1; D is unresolved. In germline, CDR1 is SGHDN, CDR2 FVKESK. The CDR3 length is 14 residues. V was trimmed by 4 bases and J by 5 bases, leaving 12 bases between them. The CDR3 DNA reads as TGTGCCAGCAGCCCTTCCTGGACGGACAATGAGCAGTTCTTC. It codes for CASSPSWTDNEQFF.

V usage is TRBV9 and J usage is TRBJ1-3; no reliable D call. CDR1 and CDR2 (germline): SGDLS, YYNGEE. Trimming stripped 0 bases from V and 2 bases from J, with 9 bases between. The CDR3 is 15 amino acids. This CDR3 is CASSVDGSPGNTIYF. For the CDR3, the DNA is TGTGCCAGCAGCGTAGACGGGAGCCCTGGAAACACCATATATTTT.